The rows below give T cell receptor beta chains drawn from one sample of a study of regulatory T cells in long-lasting Graves disease. TCRdb redid the calling of the multiplex PCR reads with MiXCR, one entry per CDR3 protein. The data contain under 250,000 distinct CDR3 sequences, roughly 18% of them singletons. These data were likewise used in another study, on T cells in Graves' hyperthyroidism and ophthalmopathy.

The material was peripheral blood mononuclear cells (PBMCs), obtained at new diagnosis, from a patient treated with antithyroid drugs. The receptor set was obtained from a woman aged 30 to 39 with Graves disease. Both conserved end residues are trimmed from each CDR3.

v_gene,len,j_gene,CDR3aa
TRBV18,11,TRBJ1-1,ASSPSPNTEAF
TRBV20-1,13,TRBJ2-1,SARDQGAVNNEQF
TRBV5-1,11,TRBJ1-1,ASSPGQGLGAF
TRBV10-1,12,TRBJ2-1,ASICGSSYNEQF
TRBV11-2,13,TRBJ2-7,ASTSLADAFYEQY
TRBV27,12,TRBJ2-7,ASKGAGGGYEQY
TRBV6-2/TRBV6-3,12,TRBJ1-2,ASSYTQEGGGYT
TRBV28,12,TRBJ2-1,ASLASGKHNEQF
TRBV18,13,TRBJ2-1,ASSLRLAGVGEQF
TRBV6-1,14,TRBJ1-4,ASRGQGVATNEKLF
TRBV5-6,13,TRBJ2-3,ASTPGQGAADTQY
TRBV12-3/TRBV12-4,10,TRBJ2-3,ASSLVSDTQY
TRBV11-2,17,TRBJ1-6,ASSFEGGQASSYNSPLH
TRBV28,13,TRBJ2-5,ASSYDRGYQETQY
TRBV4-1,12,TRBJ2-5,ASSQPSAAETQY
TRBV5-1,13,TRBJ2-1,ASSQRTGSYNEQF
TRBV20-1,16,TRBJ1-5,SARDGGQGVFGFQPQH
TRBV6-2/TRBV6-3,11,TRBJ1-2,ASSVIQEYGYT
TRBV5-1,13,TRBJ2-5,ASSFIVGQGAKQY
TRBV14,14,TRBJ2-4,ASSQAKGGAKNIQY
TRBV11-3,12,TRBJ1-1,ASSPQPLNTEAF
TRBV10-3,14,TRBJ1-1,AISAETGPKNTEAF
TRBV19,10,TRBJ1-5,ASRRVDQPQH
TRBV6-1,13,TRBJ1-3,ASNRGIGSGNTIY
TRBV6-1,14,TRBJ2-5,ASSETGQLWGETQY
TRBV28,14,TRBJ2-5,ASSFGTSGGQETQY